The TCR beta chain described here comes from a study of T cells in Graves' hyperthyroidism and ophthalmopathy. The CDR3 has 13 residues. The V gene's germline CDR1 is DFQATT and CDR2 SNEGSKA (reference sequence). With 6 bases clipped from V and 4 bases from J, the junction kept 3 bases outside the gene matches. Amplification targeted TCR beta CDR3 regions from RNA transcripts. An initial round of RT-PCR targeting the TCR CDR3 relied on the HTBI primer set. A single record per CDR3 protein comes from TCRdb applying MiXCR to the multiplex PCR reads. Of about 530,000 distinct CDR3 sequences in the sample, 17% were seen once. Those patients with uncontrolled infection, other autoimmune disease, pregnancy or lactation were excluded. Clinical symptoms, serum thyroxine and TRAb, thyroid ultrasound and orbital computed tomography were used for the diagnoses. A remark on this clonotype: Antigen unknown.

The study's findings and limits: The model's output predicted ophthalmopathy at a median of roughly 6.9 months prior to onset.

Sample: blood. This chain joins TRBV20-1 and TRBJ2-3; 11 positions match TRBD2. This clonotype originated in a woman under 30 with Graves' ophthalmopathy. In DNA, the CDR3 is TGCAGTGCCCTAGCGGGAGGACCAGATACGCAGTATTTT. Residues: CSALAGGPDTQYF.